This TCR beta chain is from a study of kidney transplant recipient with SARS-CoV-2 infection (dated by TCRdb to the early 2020s). The time point tag for this specimen amounts to: pre-pandemic baseline sample and day 111 after first positive SARS-CoV-2 test. There are many counts of this clonotype. Its antigen is unknown. No base quality information exists; no much larger clone differs at one position. The germline V gene provides CDR1 MDHEN and CDR2 SYDVKM. Germline trimming: 5 bases from V, 5 bases from J; junction bases outside gene matches: 4. Including cysteine and phenylalanine, the CDR3 has 14 amino acids. The entry retains the CDR3 DNA only, 42 bases that are in frame from base 1. For sequencing, an Illumina MiSeq was employed. Profiling of the peripheral T cell repertoire was carried out for human TCRbeta genes. From the authors' description of their analysis: Differential clonotype abundance was tested with beta-binomial modelling to account for variability over time. Expanded clonotypes were screened against the ImmuneCODE reference database of SARS-CoV-2-associated TCRs and were mapped to viral genome regions. Further repertoire analyses covered TRBV gene usage, CDR3 length, CDR3 amino acid overlap between time points, clonotype abundance distributions and Jaccard similarity. The public reads were reanalyzed by TCRdb: fastp trimming at Q25, MiXCR alignment, in-frame beta chains only. Under each unique CDR3 protein, matching rows form one entry showing the most common genes and DNA. Clone size and V and J calls follow TCRdb, not the original study. The sample table holds roughly 250,000 distinct CDR3 sequences, of which 25% to 30% were seen once. Around 6.8% of the sample rests with the top ten.

Rearrangement joined TRBV28 to TRBJ2-7; 12 bases in the junction line up with TRBD1. Sequencing was performed on a blood sample, taken at baseline and on approximately day 120 from a kidney transplant recipient. This sequence was found in a young adult male patient who had COVID-19 and was a kidney transplant recipient. After a transplant, not all T cells may be the patient's own; some may come from the graft donor. This receptor has the CDR3 CASSLGQGANEQYF. The nucleotide sequence reads TGTGCCAGCAGTCTGGGACAGGGGGCCAACGAGCAGTACTTC.